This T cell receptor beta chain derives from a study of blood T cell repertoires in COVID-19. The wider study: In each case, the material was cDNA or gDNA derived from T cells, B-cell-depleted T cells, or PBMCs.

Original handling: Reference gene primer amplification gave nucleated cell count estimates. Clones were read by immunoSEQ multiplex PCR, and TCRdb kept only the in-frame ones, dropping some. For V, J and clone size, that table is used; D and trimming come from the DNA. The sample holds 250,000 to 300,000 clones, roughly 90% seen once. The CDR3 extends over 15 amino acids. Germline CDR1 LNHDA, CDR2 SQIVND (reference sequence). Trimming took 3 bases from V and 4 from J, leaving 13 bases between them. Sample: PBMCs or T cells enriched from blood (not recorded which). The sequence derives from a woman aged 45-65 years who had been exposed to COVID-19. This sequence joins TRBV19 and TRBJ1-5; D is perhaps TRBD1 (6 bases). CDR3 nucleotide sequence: TGTGCCAGTAGTATCGCCGGGGGGACAAATCAGCCCCAGCATTTT. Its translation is CASSIAGGTNQPQHF. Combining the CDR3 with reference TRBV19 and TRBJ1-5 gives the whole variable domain DGGITQSPKYLFRKEGQNVTLSCEQNLNHDAMYWYRQDPGQGLRLIYYSQIVNDFQKGDIAEGYSVSREKKESFPLTVTSAQKNPTAFYLCASSIAGGTNQPQHFGDGTRLSIL.